This T cell receptor beta chain was sequenced for a study of beta chain features in type 1 diabetes. Sequencing targeted expressed TCRB transcripts, as all isolated RNA had been reverse transcribed. Method: immunoSEQ multiplex PCR; TCRdb's copy keeps in-frame clones and lacks some. Of around 160,000 clones in the sample, under 60% are singletons; the top ten hold around 0.45%. V was clipped by 5 bases and J by 3 bases, with 17 bases between them. The V gene's germline CDR1 is SGHTA and CDR2 FQGNSA. CDR3 size: 16 residues. Input material: Tregs from blood. V gene TRBV7-2 combines with J gene TRBJ1-5, with D possibly TRBD1 on 5 matching bases. The clonotype comes from a man aged 18 to 29 in good health. CDR3 bases: TGTGCCAGCAGCCCGGACACAGGCCCCTACAATCAGCCCCAGCATTTT. This codes for CASSPDTGPYNQPQHF.